A selection of T cell receptor beta chains follows, all from one sample in a study of CD8 T cells in ankylosing spondylitis. One entry per CDR3 protein results from TCRdb running MiXCR on the 5' RACE reads. The sample has just under 550,000 distinct CDR3 sequences, approximately 11% seen once. The sequencing input was blood, either unsorted or a sorted T cell fraction (not recorded which). The receptors shown here come from a male donor with ankylosing spondylitis. The CDR3 runs from the conserved cysteine through the conserved F or W. D genes are given only for firm matches. Where a row states a size, it is once, few, many or the class of an expanded clone; other rows omit it.

abundance,v_gene,j_gene,d_gene,CDR3nt,CDR3aa
.,TRBV5-1,TRBJ2-1,TRBD2,TGCGCCAGCACCCAGCGGGGATTCTACAATGAGCAGTTCTTC,CASTQRGFYNEQFF
.,TRBV5-4,TRBJ2-2,.,TGTGCCAGCAGCCCCCGGGCAGGGTCCACCGGGGAGCTGTTTTTT,CASSPRAGSTGELFF
.,TRBV14,TRBJ2-3,.,TGTGCCAGCAGCCATCAGGGGCGTAGGTATTTT,CASSHQGRRYF
few,TRBV10-2,TRBJ1-6,.,TGCGCCAGCAGTGAGTCGTCGGGACATACCTATAATTCACCCCTCCACTTT,CASSESSGHTYNSPLHF
few,TRBV27,TRBJ2-6,.,TGTGCCAGCAGTGACCGGGACCCGCGCTCTGGGGCCAACGTCCTGACTTTC,CASSDRDPRSGANVLTF
.,TRBV5-1,TRBJ2-6,TRBD1,TGCGCCAGCAGCGCCGGGACAGGGCGCGGGGCCAACGTCCTGACTTTC,CASSAGTGRGANVLTF
few,TRBV29-1,TRBJ2-3,.,TGCAGCGCCTCTCACAGGCTCACAGATACGCAGTATTTT,CSASHRLTDTQYF
few,TRBV5-1,TRBJ1-1,.,TGCGCCAGCAGCTTGGAACCGGGCGACACTGAAGCTTTCTTT,CASSLEPGDTEAFF
many,TRBV7-9,TRBJ2-2,.,TGTGCCAGCACCCGTTACGGGGAGCTGTTTTTT,CASTRYGELFF
.,TRBV10-1,TRBJ2-5,TRBD2,TGCGCCAGCAGTGAGGCGTTAGCGGGGTCAGAGACCCAGTACTTC,CASSEALAGSETQYF
many,TRBV7-2,TRBJ2-5,.,TGTGCCAGCAGCTTACGCCGGGAAGAGACCCAGTACTTC,CASSLRREETQYF
many,TRBV5-1,TRBJ2-5,TRBD1,TGCGCCAGCAGCTCGGCCGGTACAGGGGAAGAGACCCAGTACTTC,CASSSAGTGEETQYF
few,TRBV6-1,TRBJ2-1,.,TGTGCCAGCCAAGGGGAGGGGGCTAAAAATGAGCAGTTCTTC,CASQGEGAKNEQFF
many,TRBV5-1,TRBJ2-7,.,TGCGCCAGCAGGCCCGAGGCCACCTACGAGCAGTACTTC,CASRPEATYEQYF
.,TRBV20-1,TRBJ1-1,.,TGCAGTGCTAGAGATCCGAGGGCGGGTTGGAACACTGAAGCTTTCTTT,CSARDPRAGWNTEAFF
many,TRBV10-3,TRBJ1-1,.,TGTGCCATCAGAGCGGGACTGACGGACACTGAAGCTTTCTTT,CAIRAGLTDTEAFF
few,TRBV25-1,TRBJ2-7,.,TGTGCCAGCAGTGAACCGGGGACGGTTACCTACGAGCAGTACTTC,CASSEPGTVTYEQYF
.,TRBV7-9,TRBJ1-1,.,TGTGCCAGCAGCCCGGGGTGGACTGAAGCTTTCTTT,CASSPGWTEAFF
few,TRBV20-1,TRBJ1-1,.,TGCAGTGCTAAGGAGGGTGGGGGTGAAGCTTTCTTT,CSAKEGGGEAFF
many,TRBV7-2,TRBJ2-2,.,TGTGCCAGCAGCGGAGGGGGGGCCAACACCGGGGAGCTGTTTTTT,CASSGGGANTGELFF
few,TRBV5-1,TRBJ1-2,.,TGCGCCAGCAGCTTGATCTCTGCCTCCGCCTCCCGCTATGGCTACACCTTC,CASSLISASASRYGYTF